These T cell receptor beta chains were read from a single sample in a study of blood T cell repertoires in COVID-19. Data came from immunoSEQ multiplex PCR; TCRdb stores just in-frame clones and leaves some out. The table lists fewer than 250,000 clones, approximately 86% of them singletons. Sequencing was performed on peripheral blood. The receptors here all came from a man between 60 and 75 years old with acute or convalescent COVID-19. CDR3s include the opening cysteine and the closing phenylalanine or tryptophan. Fields, in order: CDR3 protein, CDR3 DNA, clone size, CDR3 length, V gene, J gene, D gene. The D gene is left open where the match is weak. For some rows the clone size is stated as once, few or many, or as a class when expanded; others skip it.

CDR3aa: CASSTRRGQGAVEQYF
CDR3nt: TGTGCCAGCTCGACAAGGCGGGGACAGGGGGCCGTCGAGCAGTACTTC
abundance: -
len: 16
v_gene: TRBV18
j_gene: TRBJ2-7
d_gene: TRBD1

CDR3aa: CASSLNGQGGLGASYGYTF
CDR3nt: TGTGCCAGCAGTTTGAATGGACAGGGTGGGCTAGGAGCGTCCTATGGCTACACCTTC
abundance: once
len: 19
v_gene: TRBV27
j_gene: TRBJ1-2
d_gene: TRBD1

CDR3aa: CASSLALGQGRKLFF
CDR3nt: TGTGCCAGCAGCTTAGCGTTGGGACAGGGGCGGAAACTGTTTTTT
abundance: -
len: 15
v_gene: TRBV7-2
j_gene: TRBJ1-4
d_gene: TRBD1

CDR3aa: CASSEIGPNTGELFF
CDR3nt: TGTGCCAGCAGTGAAATTGGCCCGAACACCGGGGAGCTGTTTTTT
abundance: -
len: 15
v_gene: TRBV6-1
j_gene: TRBJ2-2
d_gene: -

CDR3aa: CASSMTGTGVNTGELFF
CDR3nt: TGTGCCAGCAGCATGACCGGGACAGGGGTGAACACCGGGGAGCTGTTTTTT
abundance: -
len: 17
v_gene: TRBV7-3
j_gene: TRBJ2-2
d_gene: TRBD1

CDR3aa: CASSPGQGSSYNSPLHF
CDR3nt: TGTGCCAGCAGCCCAGGACAGGGGAGCTCCTATAATTCACCCCTCCACTTT
abundance: -
len: 17
v_gene: TRBV5-4
j_gene: TRBJ1-6
d_gene: TRBD1

CDR3aa: CASSPGGQETQYF
CDR3nt: TGTGCCAGCAGCCCCGGGGGACAAGAGACCCAGTACTTC
abundance: -
len: 13
v_gene: TRBV7-3
j_gene: TRBJ2-5
d_gene: -

CDR3aa: CASSLFGPGFAGYTF
CDR3nt: TGCGCCAGCAGCTTGTTCGGACCAGGGTTTGCTGGCTACACCTTC
abundance: -
len: 15
v_gene: TRBV5-1
j_gene: TRBJ1-2
d_gene: -

CDR3aa: CASSSSTTLYNEQFF
CDR3nt: TGTGCCAGCAGCTCATCGACTACCCTCTACAATGAGCAGTTCTTC
abundance: -
len: 15
v_gene: TRBV5-4
j_gene: TRBJ2-1
d_gene: -

CDR3aa: CASSPRDRSYNEQFF
CDR3nt: TGTGCCAGCAGCCCCAGGGACAGATCCTACAATGAGCAGTTCTTC
abundance: -
len: 15
v_gene: TRBV9
j_gene: TRBJ2-1
d_gene: TRBD1

CDR3aa: CASSLEGGGYGYTF
CDR3nt: TGCGCCAGCAGCTTGGAAGGGGGCGGCTATGGCTACACCTTC
abundance: once
len: 14
v_gene: TRBV5-1
j_gene: TRBJ1-2
d_gene: TRBD1

CDR3aa: CASSLAGTSNQPQHF
CDR3nt: TGTGCCAGCAGCCTTGCCGGGACATCCAATCAGCCCCAGCATTTT
abundance: -
len: 15
v_gene: TRBV7-3
j_gene: TRBJ1-5
d_gene: -

CDR3aa: CASSQTDIQGIAKNIQYF
CDR3nt: TGCGCCAGCAGCCAAACGGACATACAGGGGATAGCCAAAAACATTCAGTACTTC
abundance: once
len: 18
v_gene: TRBV4-1
j_gene: TRBJ2-4
d_gene: TRBD1

CDR3aa: CASSGRQSSYNSPLHF
CDR3nt: TGTGCCAGCAGTGGTCGACAGAGCTCCTATAATTCACCCCTCCACTTT
abundance: once
len: 16
v_gene: TRBV6-1
j_gene: TRBJ1-6
d_gene: -

CDR3aa: CASSVLAGGADEQFF
CDR3nt: TGTGCCAGTAGTGTATTAGCGGGGGGCGCGGATGAGCAGTTCTTC
abundance: -
len: 15
v_gene: TRBV19
j_gene: TRBJ2-1
d_gene: TRBD2